The 18 T cell receptor beta chains given below trace back to one sample, sequenced in a study of T cells in Graves' hyperthyroidism and ophthalmopathy. TCR beta CDR3 regions were amplified from RNA transcripts. Initially, a first-round RT-PCR of the TCR CDR3 employed the HTBI primer set. Each CDR3 protein is one row after TCRdb ran MiXCR on the multiplex PCR reads. The table records roughly 250,000 distinct CDR3 sequences, roughly 15% of them present only once. Sequencing was done on a sample of blood. The receptors derive from a woman between 18 and 29 years old with Graves' ophthalmopathy.

This clonotype has ten or more counts. The V gene is TRBV27, the J gene TRBJ2-7, with D tentatively TRBD1 (5 bases). CDR1 and CDR2 (germline): MNHEY, SMNVEV (reference sequence). The CDR3 consists of 15 residues. V shed 6 bases and J shed 7 bases, with 22 bases lying between them. CDR3 in amino acids: CASSPQGFGWGEQYF. CDR3 in DNA: TGTGCCAGCAGCCCGCAGGGATTTGGGTGGGGTGAGCAGTACTTC.

This clonotype came up many times. This chain uses TRBV14 with TRBJ1-2; possibly TRBD1 for D (5 bases). The V end lost 3 bases, the J end lost 3 bases, and 14 bases lay between the germline ends. CDR1 and CDR2 from the germline V gene are SGHDN and FVKESK. The CDR3 runs 15 residues. The CDR3 loop is CASSQGLGQYYGYTF. CDR3 DNA sequence: TGTGCCAGCAGCCAGGGACTAGGCCAGTACTATGGCTACACCTTC.

The chain has TRBV7-9 and TRBJ1-2, with a tentative D call TRBD1 (5 bases). CDR1 and CDR2 from the germline V gene are SEHNR and FQNEAQ (reference sequence). The V gene lost 1 base and the J gene lost 7 bases, with 13 bases spanning the gap. This CDR3 has 14 residues. CDR3: CASSLELTGGGYTF. The CDR3 DNA reads as TGTGCCAGCAGCTTAGAGTTAACAGGCGGTGGCTACACCTTC.

This clonotype was detected ten times or more. V and J are TRBV9 and TRBJ1-2; 8 bases fit TRBD1. V trimming: 3 bases; J trimming: 4 bases; junction bases outside the gene matches: 5. This CDR3 is built from 14 residues. CDR1 SGDLS and CDR2 YYNGEE come from the germline V gene. CDR3 in DNA: TGTGCCAGCAGCGCGACAGGGGAAATCTATGGCTACACCTTC. This translates into CASSATGEIYGYTF.

There are many counts of this clonotype. The chain has TRBV3-1 and TRBJ2-4; TRBD1 matches at 10 bases. Germline loops: CDR1 LGHDT, CDR2 YNNKEL (reference sequence). With 2 bases clipped from V and 7 bases from J, the junction kept 2 bases outside the gene matches. This CDR3 has 14 residues. The CDR3: CASSQPGQGNIQYF. As DNA, the CDR3 is TGTGCCAGCAGCCAACCGGGACAGGGGAACATTCAGTACTTC.

The chain carries TRBV6-1 and TRBJ2-2; TRBD1 aligns across 7 bases. J was trimmed by 4 bases and V by 5 bases; bases with no gene match: 10. This CDR3 has 16 amino acids. Germline V gives CDR1 MNHNS, CDR2 SASEGT. The CDR3: CASSRQGPRGTGELFF. Here the CDR3 DNA reads TGTGCCAGCAGTAGACAGGGTCCCCGGGGCACCGGGGAGCTGTTTTTT.

This clonotype was recorded many times. The chain uses TRBV5-1 and TRBJ2-5, with TRBD2 matching over 11 bases. CDR3 length equals 14 residues. Germline loops: CDR1 SGHRS, CDR2 YFSETQ. V was pared by 8 bases and J by 4 bases, with 7 bases of the junction left unmatched. The CDR3 nucleotides are TGCGCCAGTAAGGGACTAGCGGTCGGAGAGACCCAGTACTTC. Amino acids: CASKGLAVGETQYF.

This clonotype came up many times. The V and J genes are TRBV20-1 and TRBJ1-6; D might be TRBD1 (5 bases). The germline CDR1 and CDR2 sequences are DFQATT and SNEGSKA (reference sequence). The CDR3 sequence is 14 residues long. Trimming took 2 bases from V and 6 from J, leaving 11 bases between them. CDR3 DNA: TGCAGTGCTAGAAGGGGCCAGCTTAATTCACCCCTCCACTTT. Translated: CSARRGQLNSPLHF.

This clonotype was detected many times. The rearrangement uses TRBV29-1 and TRBJ2-7, with D perhaps matching TRBD2 (5 bases). The CDR3 totals 13 residues. Per germline, CDR1 SQVTM and CDR2 ANQGSEA. Trimming took 0 bases from V and 5 from J, leaving 11 bases between them. The CDR3 region has the DNA TGCAGCGTTGAAGAATCATGGGGAGACGAGCAGTACTTC. Residues: CSVEESWGDEQYF.

This clonotype has a count of ten or more. CDR3 nucleotide sequence: TGCAGTAGGGGGGGACTCGGGGAGACCCAGTACTTC. As protein: CSRGGLGETQYF. V is TRBV20-1 and J is TRBJ2-5; D may be TRBD2 (7 bases). V was trimmed by 8 bases and J by 5 bases, leaving 15 bases between them. Germline values: CDR1 DFQATT, CDR2 SNEGSKA (reference sequence). This CDR3 is built from 12 residues.

This clonotype was counted between two and nine times. The V and J genes are TRBV29-1 and TRBJ1-2; perhaps TRBD1 as D (6 bases). The germline CDR1 and CDR2 sequences are SQVTM and ANQGSEA. Trimming stripped 5 bases from V and 8 bases from J, with 12 bases between. This CDR3 is 11 amino acids long. This CDR3 reads CSVLGGDGYTF. As DNA, the CDR3 is TGCAGCGTTTTGGGGGGCGACGGCTACACCTTC.

This rearrangement joins TRBV15 to TRBJ1-1; D gene unclear. V was clipped by 3 bases and J by 1 base, with 9 bases between them. Germline assignment: CDR1 LNHNV and CDR2 YYDKDF (reference sequence). The CDR3 contains 14 residues. The CDR3 region is CATSRGNPNTEAFF. DNA for the CDR3: TGTGCCACCAGCAGGGGGAACCCGAACACTGAAGCTTTCTTT.

At least ten counts were recorded for this clonotype. The chain employs TRBV6-2 or TRBV6-3 and TRBJ2-1; 7 nucleotides agree with TRBD2. This CDR3 contains 18 residues. The junction had 12 bases not matched to a gene; V was cut back by 2 bases and J by 2 bases. The germline CDR1 and CDR2 sequences are MNHEY and SVGEGT. The CDR3 loop is CASSYRSGREFTYNEQFF. In DNA form, the CDR3 reads TGTGCCAGCAGTTACAGGTCAGGGCGGGAGTTTACCTACAATGAGCAGTTCTTC.

Only a few counts were recorded for this clonotype. The J gene is TRBJ2-5, the V gene TRBV3-1; 8 bases line up with TRBD2. V dropped 4 bases and J dropped 5; count of bases not matched to a gene: 9. CDR3 size: 15 residues. Germline CDR1 and CDR2: LGHDT and YNNKEL (reference sequence). The CDR3, as DNA: TGTGCCAGCAGCCGCTCGGGCGGGGGGCCTGAGACCCAGTACTTC. The encoded protein is CASSRSGGGPETQYF.

The chain combines TRBV9 with TRBJ2-5; 7 positions agree with TRBD2. The V segment lost 4 bases and the J segment 4 bases; nucleotides outside the gene matches: 10. The CDR3 loop spans 15 amino acids. Germline V CDR1 and CDR2: SGDLS, YYNGEE. The CDR3 bases are TGTGCCAGCAGCCCCTGGGGGGGATGGGGAGAGACCCAGTACTTC. Its protein product is CASSPWGGWGETQYF.

This clonotype was found many times. The V gene is TRBV27, the J gene TRBJ2-7, with 7 bases identical to TRBD2. The V gene end was trimmed by 2 bases and the J gene end by 4 bases; junction bases not matched to a gene: 5. The CDR3 spans 14 residues. From germline, CDR1 is MNHEY and CDR2 SMNVEV (reference sequence). The CDR3 DNA reads as TGTGCCAGCAGTTTAGGGGGGGTTGATTACGAGCAGTACTTC. The encoded protein is CASSLGGVDYEQYF.

The chain joins TRBV27 to TRBJ2-1; 13 positions agree with TRBD2. Germline CDR1 is MNHEY and CDR2 is SMNVEV (reference sequence). This CDR3 spans 17 amino acids. V lost 5 bases and J lost 3; bases outside the gene matches: 7. CDR3 bases: TGTGCCAGCAGTCAACCGGGACTAGCGGGGTACTACAATGAGCAGTTCTTC. This translates into CASSQPGLAGYYNEQFF.

This clonotype was seen at least ten times. The CDR3 sequence: CASSPLSPSYNEQFF. CDR3 nucleotide sequence: TGTGCCAGCTCACCACTCTCCCCCTCCTACAATGAGCAGTTCTTC. The chain couples TRBV18 to TRBJ2-1; D not resolved. The CDR3 consists of 15 residues. Germline V gene sequence: CDR1 KGHSH, CDR2 LQKENI. The V end lost 1 base, the J end lost 0 bases, and 7 bases lay between the germline ends.